A selection of T cell receptor beta chains follows, all from one sample in a study of cytomegalovirus exposure and HLA in healthy donors. This table comes from immunoSEQ multiplex PCR, and its TCRdb copy is limited to in-frame clones, with some not included. The sample lists 150,000 or so clones; almost 80% were seen once. Sequencing used PBMCs. These receptors originate from a female donor in good health and CMV-seronegative. Each CDR3 is given with its conserved first and last residue. Each record gives: D gene, clone size, V gene, J gene, CDR3 DNA, CDR3 protein. D genes are given only for firm matches. Clone size appears in some rows only: once, few, many, or a class for an expanded clone.

>-|-|TRBV10-3|TRBJ2-5
TGTGCCATCGGGCTATTTCCAGAGACCCAGTACTTC
CAIGLFPETQYF
>TRBD2|-|TRBV6-5|TRBJ2-7
TGTGCCAGCAGCCGGACTAGCGGAAGAGCCTACGAGCAGTACTTC
CASSRTSGRAYEQYF
>-|-|TRBV11-2|TRBJ2-7
TGTGCCAGCAGCCGAGGGTTTGGAGGTTCACGATACGAGCAGTACTTC
CASSRGFGGSRYEQYF
>TRBD1|few|TRBV7-9|TRBJ2-1
TGTGCCAGCAGCCGGGGGGGGGACAGGGGTTTCAATGAGCAGTTCTTC
CASSRGGDRGFNEQFF
>-|-|TRBV28|TRBJ1-3
TGTGCCAGCAGTTCAAGGGAGGGGTCCGGAAACACCATATATTTT
CASSSREGSGNTIYF
>-|-|TRBV28|TRBJ1-6
TGTGCCAGCAGTTTATTTGGGGGGGGACGCAGTTCACCCCTCCACTTT
CASSLFGGGRSSPLHF
>TRBD1|-|TRBV29-1|TRBJ1-2
TGCAGCGTTGAAGGCCCCAGACAGGGGGCGGCGGGAGGCTACACCTTC
CSVEGPRQGAAGGYTF
>-|-|TRBV7-8|TRBJ2-5
TGTGCCAGCAGCTTTGCACTGAATCAAGAGACCCAGTACTTC
CASSFALNQETQYF
>TRBD2|-|TRBV12-5|TRBJ2-3
TGTGCTAGTGGTTTGTCGACTAGCGGGAGATTGACAGATACGCAGTATTTT
CASGLSTSGRLTDTQYF
>TRBD1|-|TRBV15|TRBJ1-2
TGTGCCACCAGCAGAGGGACAGGGGCAACTAACTATGGCTACACCTTC
CATSRGTGATNYGYTF